The TCR beta chain under discussion was sequenced for a study of T cells in Graves' hyperthyroidism and ophthalmopathy. General observations from the study: The model made its ophthalmopathy prediction, and onset followed a median about 6 months later.

Using RNA transcripts as the source, TCR beta CDR3 regions were amplified. The HTBI primer set was used in a first-round RT-PCR of the TCR CDR3. One entry per CDR3 protein results from TCRdb running MiXCR on the multiplex PCR reads. The table has 300,000 to 350,000 distinct CDR3 sequences, 15% to 20% seen once. This clonotype was counted many times. Its antigen is unknown. The sequence came from a middle-aged woman with Graves' ophthalmopathy. Sequencing was carried out using blood.

For the CDR3, the DNA is TGTGCCAGCAGCCGGGACAGGGGGCTAAGCACTGAAGCTTTCTTT. It translates to CASSRDRGLSTEAFF. This chain uses TRBV6-2 or TRBV6-3 with TRBJ1-1; 12 bases are shared with TRBD1. This CDR3 region has 15 residues. The trim removed 6 bases at V and 4 bases at J, leaving 6 bases unmatched. From germline, CDR1 is MNHEY and CDR2 SVGEGT.